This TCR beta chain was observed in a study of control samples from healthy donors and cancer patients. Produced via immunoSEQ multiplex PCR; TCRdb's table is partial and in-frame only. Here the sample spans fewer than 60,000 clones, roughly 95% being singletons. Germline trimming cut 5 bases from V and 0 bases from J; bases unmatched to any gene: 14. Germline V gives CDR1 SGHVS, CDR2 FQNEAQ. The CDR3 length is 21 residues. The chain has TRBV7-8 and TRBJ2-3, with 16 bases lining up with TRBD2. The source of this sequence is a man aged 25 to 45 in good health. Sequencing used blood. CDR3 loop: CASSREGTSGRVGPSTDTQYF. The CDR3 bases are TGTGCCAGCAGCCGAGAAGGGACTAGCGGGAGGGTGGGCCCCAGCACAGATACGCAGTATTTT.